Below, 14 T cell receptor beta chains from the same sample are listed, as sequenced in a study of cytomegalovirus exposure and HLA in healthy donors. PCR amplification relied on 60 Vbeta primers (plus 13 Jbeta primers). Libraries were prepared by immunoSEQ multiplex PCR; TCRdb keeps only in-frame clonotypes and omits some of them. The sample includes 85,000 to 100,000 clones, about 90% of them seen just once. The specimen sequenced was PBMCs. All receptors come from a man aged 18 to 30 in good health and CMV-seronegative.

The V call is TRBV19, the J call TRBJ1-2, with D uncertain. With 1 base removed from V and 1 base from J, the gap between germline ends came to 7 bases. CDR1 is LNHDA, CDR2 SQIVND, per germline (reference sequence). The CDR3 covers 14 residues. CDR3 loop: CASSIASGNYGYTF. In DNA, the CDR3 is TGTGCCAGTAGTATAGCTAGCGGTAACTATGGCTACACCTTC.

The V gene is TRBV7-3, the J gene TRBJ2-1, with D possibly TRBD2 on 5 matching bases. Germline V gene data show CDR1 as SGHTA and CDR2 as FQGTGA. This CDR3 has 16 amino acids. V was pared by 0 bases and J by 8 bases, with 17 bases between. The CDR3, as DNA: TGTGCCAGCAGCTTAACGTGGGGTGGTGTCGGGGATGAGCAGTTCTTC. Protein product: CASSLTWGGVGDEQFF.

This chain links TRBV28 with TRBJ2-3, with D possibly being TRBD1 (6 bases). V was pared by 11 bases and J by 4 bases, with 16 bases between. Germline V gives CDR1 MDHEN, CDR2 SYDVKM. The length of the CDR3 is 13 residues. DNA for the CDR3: TGTGCCGGAAAGTTTGGGGGCTCAGATACGCAGTATTTT. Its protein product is CAGKFGGSDTQYF. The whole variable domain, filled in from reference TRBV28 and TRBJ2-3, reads DVKVTQSSRYLVKRTGEKVFLECVQDMDHENMFWYRQDPGLGLRLIYFSYDVKMKEKGDIPEGYSVSREKKERFSLILESASTNQTSMYLCAGKFGGSDTQYFGPGTRLTVL.

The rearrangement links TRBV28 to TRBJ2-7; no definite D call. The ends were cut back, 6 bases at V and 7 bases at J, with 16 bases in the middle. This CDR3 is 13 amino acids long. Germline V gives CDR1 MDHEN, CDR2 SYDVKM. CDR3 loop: CASRSGPTREQYF. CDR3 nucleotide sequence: TGTGCCAGCAGATCCGGCCCTACGAGGGAGCAGTACTTC.

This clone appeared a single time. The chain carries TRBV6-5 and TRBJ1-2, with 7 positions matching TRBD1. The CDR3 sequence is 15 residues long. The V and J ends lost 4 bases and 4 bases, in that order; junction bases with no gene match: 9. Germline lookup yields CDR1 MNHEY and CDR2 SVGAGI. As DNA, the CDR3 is TGTGCCAGCAGTTCTCAACAGGACAGGATCTATGGCTACACCTTC. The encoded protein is CASSSQQDRIYGYTF.

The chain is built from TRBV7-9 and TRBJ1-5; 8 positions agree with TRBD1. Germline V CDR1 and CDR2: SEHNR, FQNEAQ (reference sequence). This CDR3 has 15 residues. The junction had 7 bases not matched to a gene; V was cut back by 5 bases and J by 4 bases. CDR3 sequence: CASSPQGALNQPQHF. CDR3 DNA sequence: TGTGCCAGCAGCCCGCAGGGGGCGTTAAATCAGCCCCAGCATTTT.

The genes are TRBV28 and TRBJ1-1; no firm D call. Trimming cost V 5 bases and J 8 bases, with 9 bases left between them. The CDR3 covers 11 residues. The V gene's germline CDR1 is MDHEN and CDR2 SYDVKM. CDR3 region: CASSALREAFF. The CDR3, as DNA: TGTGCCAGCAGTGCTCTCAGGGAAGCTTTCTTT.

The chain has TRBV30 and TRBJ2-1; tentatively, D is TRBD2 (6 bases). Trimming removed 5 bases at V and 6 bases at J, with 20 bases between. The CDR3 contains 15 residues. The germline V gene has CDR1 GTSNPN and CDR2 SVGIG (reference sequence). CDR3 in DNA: TGTGCCTGGGGTAAGGGCCAAAAGGAGGGCAATGAGCAGTTCTTC. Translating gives CAWGKGQKEGNEQFF.

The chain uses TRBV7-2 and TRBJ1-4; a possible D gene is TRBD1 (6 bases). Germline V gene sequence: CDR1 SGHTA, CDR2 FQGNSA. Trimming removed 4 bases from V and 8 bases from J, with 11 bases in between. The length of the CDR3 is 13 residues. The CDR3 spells CASSSRGGEKLFF. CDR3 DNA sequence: TGTGCCAGCAGCTCGAGGGGGGGCGAAAAACTGTTTTTT.

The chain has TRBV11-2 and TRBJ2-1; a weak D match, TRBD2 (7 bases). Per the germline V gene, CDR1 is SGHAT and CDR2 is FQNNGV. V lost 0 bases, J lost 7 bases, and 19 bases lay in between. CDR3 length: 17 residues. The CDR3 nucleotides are TGTGCCAGCAGCTTAGAGCCCGGGGGCGGGAGTAGAAATGAGCAGTTCTTC. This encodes CASSLEPGGGSRNEQFF.

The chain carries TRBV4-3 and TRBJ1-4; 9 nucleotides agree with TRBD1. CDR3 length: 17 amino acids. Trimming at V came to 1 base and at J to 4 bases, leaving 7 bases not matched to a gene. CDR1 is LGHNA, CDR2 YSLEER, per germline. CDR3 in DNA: TGCGCCAGCAGCCAAGTGCCACAGGGGGCAGTTAATGAAAAACTGTTTTTT. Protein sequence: CASSQVPQGAVNEKLFF.

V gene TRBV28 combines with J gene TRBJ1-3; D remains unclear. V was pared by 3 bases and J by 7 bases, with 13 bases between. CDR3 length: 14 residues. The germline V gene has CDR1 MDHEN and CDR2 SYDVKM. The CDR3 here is CASSLVHGGNTIYF. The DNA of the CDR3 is TGTGCCAGCAGTTTGGTCCACGGCGGGAACACCATATATTTT.

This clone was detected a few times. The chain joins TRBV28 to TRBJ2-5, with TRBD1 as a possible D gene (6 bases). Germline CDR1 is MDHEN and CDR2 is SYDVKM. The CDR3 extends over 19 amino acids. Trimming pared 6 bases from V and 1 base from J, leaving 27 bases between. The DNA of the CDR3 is TGTGCCAGCAGACTGGATTTGGGCCCGAAACAGGGTCCCCAAGAGACCCAGTACTTC. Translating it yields CASRLDLGPKQGPQETQYF.

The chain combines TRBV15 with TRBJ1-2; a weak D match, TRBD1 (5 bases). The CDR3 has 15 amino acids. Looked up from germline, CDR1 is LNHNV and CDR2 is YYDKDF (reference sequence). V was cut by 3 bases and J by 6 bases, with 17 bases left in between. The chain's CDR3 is CATSRSRAGGDGYTF. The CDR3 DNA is TGTGCCACCAGCAGGTCAAGGGCGGGGGGGGATGGCTACACCTTC. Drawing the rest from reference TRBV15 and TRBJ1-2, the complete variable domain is DAMVIQNPRYQVTQFGKPVTLSCSQTLNHNVMYWYQQKSSQAPKLLFHYYDKDFNNEADTPDNFQSRRPNTSFCFLDIRSPGLGDTAMYLCATSRSRAGGDGYTFGSGTRLTVV.